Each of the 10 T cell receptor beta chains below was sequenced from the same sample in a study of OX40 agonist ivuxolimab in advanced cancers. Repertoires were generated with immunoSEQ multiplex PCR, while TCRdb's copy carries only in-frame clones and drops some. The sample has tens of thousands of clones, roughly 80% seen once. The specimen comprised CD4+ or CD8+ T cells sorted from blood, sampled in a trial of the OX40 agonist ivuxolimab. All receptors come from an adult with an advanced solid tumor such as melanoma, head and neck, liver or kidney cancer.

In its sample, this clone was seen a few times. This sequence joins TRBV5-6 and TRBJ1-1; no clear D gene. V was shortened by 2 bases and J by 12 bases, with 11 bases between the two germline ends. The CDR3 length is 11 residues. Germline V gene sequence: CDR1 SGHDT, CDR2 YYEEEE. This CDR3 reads CASSFKKTTFF. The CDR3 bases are TGTGCCAGCAGCTTCAAGAAGACAACTTTCTTT.

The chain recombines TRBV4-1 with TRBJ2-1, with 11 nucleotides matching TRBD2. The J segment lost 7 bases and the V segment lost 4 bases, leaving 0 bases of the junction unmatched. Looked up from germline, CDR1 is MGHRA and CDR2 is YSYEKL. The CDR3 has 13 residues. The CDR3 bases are TGCGCCAGCAGCCGGACTAGCGGGAATGAGCAGTTCTTC. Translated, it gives CASSRTSGNEQFF.

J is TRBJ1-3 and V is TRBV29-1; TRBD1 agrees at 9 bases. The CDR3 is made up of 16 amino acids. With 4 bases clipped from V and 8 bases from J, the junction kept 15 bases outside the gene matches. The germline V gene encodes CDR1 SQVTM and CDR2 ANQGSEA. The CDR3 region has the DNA TGCAGCGTTGTTCCGGGACAGGGAAAGTCAGGAGACACCATATATTTT. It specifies CSVVPGQGKSGDTIYF. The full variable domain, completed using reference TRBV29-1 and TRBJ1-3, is SAVISQKPSRDICQRGTSLTIQCQVDSQVTMMFWYRQQPGQSLTLIATANQGSEATYESGFVIDKFPISRPNLTFSTLTVSNMSPEDSSIYLCSVVPGQGKSGDTIYFGEGSWLTVV.

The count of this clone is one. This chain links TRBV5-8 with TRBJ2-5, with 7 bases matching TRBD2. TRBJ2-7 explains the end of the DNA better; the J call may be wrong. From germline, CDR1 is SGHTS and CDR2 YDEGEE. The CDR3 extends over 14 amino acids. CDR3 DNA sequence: TGTGCCAGCAGCCGGCGGGGGAGCTCCTACGAGCAGTACTTC. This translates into CASSRRGSSYEQYF.

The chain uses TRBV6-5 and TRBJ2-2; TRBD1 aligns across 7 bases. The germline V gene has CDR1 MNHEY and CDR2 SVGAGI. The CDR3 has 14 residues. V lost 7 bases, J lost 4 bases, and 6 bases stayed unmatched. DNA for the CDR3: TGTGCCAGCATAAACTCAGGGGGCACCGGGGAGCTGTTTTTT. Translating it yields CASINSGGTGELFF.

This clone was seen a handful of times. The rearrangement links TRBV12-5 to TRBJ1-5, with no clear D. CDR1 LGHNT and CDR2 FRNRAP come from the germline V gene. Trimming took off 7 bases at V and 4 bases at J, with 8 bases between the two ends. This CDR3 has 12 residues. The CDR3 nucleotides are TGTGCTAGTGCCCTCCTTAATCAGCCCCAGCATTTT. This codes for CASALLNQPQHF.

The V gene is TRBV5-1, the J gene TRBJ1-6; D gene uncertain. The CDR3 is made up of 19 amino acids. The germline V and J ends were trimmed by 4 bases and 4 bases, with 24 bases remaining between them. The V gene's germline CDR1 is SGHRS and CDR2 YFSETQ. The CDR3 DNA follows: TGCGCCAGCAGCCTGTTTCCTGGCCCCGTCCTAGAGTATAATTCACCCCTCCACTTT. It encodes CASSLFPGPVLEYNSPLHF.

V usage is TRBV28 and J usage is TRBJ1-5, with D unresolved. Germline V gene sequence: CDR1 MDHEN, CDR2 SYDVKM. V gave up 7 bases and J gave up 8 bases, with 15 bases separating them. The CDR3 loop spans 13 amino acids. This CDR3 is CASTEQLREPQHF. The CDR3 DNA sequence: TGTGCCAGCACAGAACAGCTTAGAGAGCCCCAGCATTTT.

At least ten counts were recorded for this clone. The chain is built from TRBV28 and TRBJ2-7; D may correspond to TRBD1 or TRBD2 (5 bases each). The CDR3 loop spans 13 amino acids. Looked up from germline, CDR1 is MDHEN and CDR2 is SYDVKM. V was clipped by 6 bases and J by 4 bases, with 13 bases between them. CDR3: CASRRGSTYEQYF. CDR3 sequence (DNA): TGTGCCAGCAGGAGGGGTTCAACGTACGAGCAGTACTTC.

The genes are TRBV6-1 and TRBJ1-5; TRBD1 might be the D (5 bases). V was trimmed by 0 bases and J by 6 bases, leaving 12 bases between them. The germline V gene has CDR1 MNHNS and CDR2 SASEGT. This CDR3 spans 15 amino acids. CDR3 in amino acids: CASSEAREASQPQHF. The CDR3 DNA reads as TGTGCCAGCAGTGAAGCCAGGGAGGCCTCTCAGCCCCAGCATTTT.